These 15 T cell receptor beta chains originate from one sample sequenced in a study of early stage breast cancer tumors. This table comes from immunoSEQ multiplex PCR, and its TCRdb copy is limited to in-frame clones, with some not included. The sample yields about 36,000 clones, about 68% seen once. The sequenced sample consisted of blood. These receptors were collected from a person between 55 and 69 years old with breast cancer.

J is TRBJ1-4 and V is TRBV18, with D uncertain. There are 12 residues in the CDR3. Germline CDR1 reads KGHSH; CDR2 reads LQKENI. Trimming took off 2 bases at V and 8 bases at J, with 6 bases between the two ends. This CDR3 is CASSPGREKLFF. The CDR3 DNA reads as TGTGCCAGCTCACCAGGTCGGGAAAAACTGTTTTTT.

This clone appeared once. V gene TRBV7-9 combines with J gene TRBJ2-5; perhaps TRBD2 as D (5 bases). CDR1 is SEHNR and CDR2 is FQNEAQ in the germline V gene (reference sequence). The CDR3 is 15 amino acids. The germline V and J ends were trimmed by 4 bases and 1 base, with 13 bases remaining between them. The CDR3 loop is CASSYPIGVQETQYF. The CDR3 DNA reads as TGTGCCAGCAGCTACCCTATCGGGGTCCAAGAGACCCAGTACTTC. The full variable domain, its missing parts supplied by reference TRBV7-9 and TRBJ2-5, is DTGVSQNPRHKITKRGQNVTFRCDPISEHNRLYWYRQTLGQGPEFLTYFQNEAQLEKSRLLSDRFSAERPKGSFSTLEIQRTEQGDSAMYLCASSYPIGVQETQYFGPGTRLLVL.

The CDR3 loop reads CASSLSGTTYEQYF. The CDR3 DNA sequence: TGTGCCAGCAGCTTGTCGGGGACTACCTACGAGCAGTACTTC. The V gene is TRBV7-8, the J gene TRBJ2-7, with 7 bases aligning to TRBD2. The CDR3 is 14 amino acids. Per germline, CDR1 SGHVS and CDR2 FQNEAQ. V lost 3 bases, J lost 2 bases, and 4 bases stayed unmatched. The entire variable domain, with the rest obtained from reference TRBV7-8 and TRBJ2-7, is as follows: GAGVSQSPRYKVAKRGQDVALRCDPISGHVSLFWYQQALGQGPEFLTYFQNEAQLDKSGLPSDRFFAERPEGSVSTLKIQRTQQEDSAVYLCASSLSGTTYEQYFGPGTRLTVT.

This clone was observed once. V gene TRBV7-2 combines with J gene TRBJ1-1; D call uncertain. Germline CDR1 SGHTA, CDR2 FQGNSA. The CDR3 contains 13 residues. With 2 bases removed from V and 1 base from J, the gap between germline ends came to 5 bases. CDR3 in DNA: TGTGCCAGCAGCTTATCTCAGAACACTGAAGCTTTCTTT. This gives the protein CASSLSQNTEAFF.

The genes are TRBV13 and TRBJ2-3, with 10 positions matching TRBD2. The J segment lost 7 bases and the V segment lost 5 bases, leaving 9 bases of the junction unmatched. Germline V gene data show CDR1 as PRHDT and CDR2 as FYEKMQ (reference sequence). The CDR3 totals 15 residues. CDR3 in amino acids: CASSRSSGGLNTQYF. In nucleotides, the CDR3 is TGTGCCAGCAGCCGTTCTAGCGGGGGCTTGAATACGCAGTATTTT.

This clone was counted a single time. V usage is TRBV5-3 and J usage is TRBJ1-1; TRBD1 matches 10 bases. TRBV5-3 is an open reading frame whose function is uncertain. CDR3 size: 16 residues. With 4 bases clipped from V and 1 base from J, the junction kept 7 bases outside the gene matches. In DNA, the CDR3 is TGTGCCAGAAGCCTCGACAGGGGGCTTGAGAACACTGAAGCTTTCTTT. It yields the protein CARSLDRGLENTEAFF.

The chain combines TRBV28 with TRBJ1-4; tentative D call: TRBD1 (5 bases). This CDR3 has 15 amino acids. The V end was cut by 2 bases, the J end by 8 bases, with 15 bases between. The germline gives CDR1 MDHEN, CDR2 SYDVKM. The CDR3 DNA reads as TGTGCCAGCAGTTTAGGGGGGACCCGTCCAGAAAAACTGTTTTTT. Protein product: CASSLGGTRPEKLFF.

This CDR3 is CASSSGTGGFLRNIQYF. The DNA for the CDR3 is TGTGCCAGCAGCTCCGGGACAGGGGGCTTTCTTAGAAACATTCAGTACTTC. This sequence joins TRBV13 and TRBJ2-4, with 12 bases fitting TRBD1. Germline V gene sequence: CDR1 PRHDT, CDR2 FYEKMQ (reference sequence). V shed 4 bases, J shed 6 bases, and the junction held 10 bases outside the gene matches. The CDR3 runs 17 residues.

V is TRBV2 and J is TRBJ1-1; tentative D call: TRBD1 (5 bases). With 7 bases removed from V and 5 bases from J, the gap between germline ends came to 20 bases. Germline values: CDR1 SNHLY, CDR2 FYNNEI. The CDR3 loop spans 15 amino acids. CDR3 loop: CASKGLGIRRTEAFF. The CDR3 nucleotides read TGTGCCAGCAAGGGGTTGGGGATAAGAAGGACTGAAGCTTTCTTT. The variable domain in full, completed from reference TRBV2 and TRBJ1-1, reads EPEVTQTPSHQVTQMGQEVILRCVPISNHLYFYWYRQILGQKVEFLVSFYNNEISEKSEIFDDQFSVERPDGSNFTLKIRSTKLEDSAMYFCASKGLGIRRTEAFFGQGTRLTVV.

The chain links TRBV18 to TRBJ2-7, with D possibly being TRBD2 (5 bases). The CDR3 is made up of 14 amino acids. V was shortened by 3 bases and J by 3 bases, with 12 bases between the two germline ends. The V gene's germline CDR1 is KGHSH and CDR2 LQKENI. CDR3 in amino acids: CASSPRVGDYEQYF. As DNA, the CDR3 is TGTGCCAGCTCACCCCGGGTGGGAGACTACGAGCAGTACTTC.

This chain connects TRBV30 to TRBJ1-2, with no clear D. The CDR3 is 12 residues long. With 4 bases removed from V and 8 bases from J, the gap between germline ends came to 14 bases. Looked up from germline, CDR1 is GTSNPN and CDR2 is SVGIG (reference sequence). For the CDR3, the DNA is TGTGCCTGGAATCGGGCGGAAGGAGGCTACACCTTC. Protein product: CAWNRAEGGYTF.

Written as DNA, the CDR3 is TGTGCCAGTAGTATAGGCTCGACAAGACGGGGCGGTCTTTACAATGAGCAGTTCTTC. Its translation: CASSIGSTRRGGLYNEQFF. The chain has TRBV19 and TRBJ2-1; D possibly matches TRBD1 or TRBD2 (5 bases each). The CDR3 runs 19 residues. Between the trimmed V and J ends, which lost 1 base and 4 bases, there was a span of 23 bases. CDR1 LNHDA and CDR2 SQIVND come from the germline V gene (reference sequence).

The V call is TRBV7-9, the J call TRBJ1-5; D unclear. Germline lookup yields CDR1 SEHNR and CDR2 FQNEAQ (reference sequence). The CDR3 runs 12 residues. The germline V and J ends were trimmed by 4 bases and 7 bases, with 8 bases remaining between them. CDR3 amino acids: CASSSGPQPQHF. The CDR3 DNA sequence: TGTGCCAGCAGCTCTGGACCCCAGCCCCAGCATTTT. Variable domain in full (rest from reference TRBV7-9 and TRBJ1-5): DTGVSQNPRHKITKRGQNVTFRCDPISEHNRLYWYRQTLGQGPEFLTYFQNEAQLEKSRLLSDRFSAERPKGSFSTLEIQRTEQGDSAMYLCASSSGPQPQHFGDGTRLSIL.

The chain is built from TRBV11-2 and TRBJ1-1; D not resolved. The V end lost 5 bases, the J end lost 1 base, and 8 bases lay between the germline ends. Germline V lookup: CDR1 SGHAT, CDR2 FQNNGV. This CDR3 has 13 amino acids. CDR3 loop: CASSKRQNTEAFF. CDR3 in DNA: TGTGCCAGCAGCAAAAGACAGAACACTGAAGCTTTCTTT. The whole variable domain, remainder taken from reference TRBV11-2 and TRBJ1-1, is EAGVAQSPRYKIIEKRQSVAFWCNPISGHATLYWYQQILGQGPKLLIQFQNNGVVDDSQLPKDRFSAERLKGVDSTLKIQPAKLEDSAVYLCASSKRQNTEAFFGQGTRLTVV.

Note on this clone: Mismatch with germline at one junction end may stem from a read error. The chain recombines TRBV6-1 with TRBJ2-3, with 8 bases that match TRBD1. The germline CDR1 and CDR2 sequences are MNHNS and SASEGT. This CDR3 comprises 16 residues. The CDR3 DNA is TGTGCCATCAGTGAGCCCGGACAGGGTAACACAGATACGCAGTATTTT. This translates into CAISEPGQGNTDTQYF.